This T cell receptor beta chain was sequenced during a study of spatial heterogeneity in lung cancer. TCRdb reprocessed the 5' RACE reads with MiXCR, giving one entry per CDR3 protein. The sample holds about 100,000 distinct CDR3 sequences, roughly a fifth seen once. Stated time point: blood at routine non-recurrence follow-up after resection. The CDR3 contains 14 residues. Germline V gene lookup returns CDR1 SGHNT and CDR2 YYREEE (reference sequence). V was pared by 2 bases and J by 6 bases, with 3 bases of the junction left unmatched. There are a few counts of this clonotype. Sequenced material: PBMCs, taken at follow-up. This chain links TRBV5-4 with TRBJ1-5; 9 bases line up with TRBD1. This TCR came from a male donor with early-stage non-small cell lung cancer. CDR3 nucleotides: TGTGCCAGCAGCTTAGGACAGGGGCCTCAGCCCCAGCATTTT. Protein product: CASSLGQGPQPQHF.